This T cell receptor (beta chain) appears in the sequencing data of a study of CD8 T cells in Susac syndrome. There are 15 residues in the CDR3. Germline V gene sequence: CDR1 SGHTS, CDR2 YDEGEE. J gave up 4 bases and V 5 bases, and 12 bases lay outside the gene matches. The RNA input was about 0.45 to 1 ug, and it was reverse transcribed with random hexamers. From the immunoSEQ multiplex PCR reads, TCRdb called clonotypes with MiXCR, one entry per CDR3 protein. Of about 300,000 distinct CDR3 sequences listed, approximately 91% are singletons. This chain joins TRBV5-8 and TRBJ2-7, with 7 positions matching TRBD1. Sequenced input: CD8+ T cells from PBMCs. The source is a human donor with multiple sclerosis. CDR3 DNA sequence: TGTGCCAGCAGGCCTACAGGGGCCAGACATTACGAGCAGTACTTC. Residues: CASRPTGARHYEQYF. The variable domain in full, completed from reference TRBV5-8 and TRBJ2-7, reads EAGVTQSPTHLIKTRGQQATLRCSPISGHTSVYWYQQALGLGLQFLLWYDEGEERNRGNFPPRFSGRQFPNYSSELNVNALELEDSALYLCASRPTGARHYEQYFGPGTRLTVT.